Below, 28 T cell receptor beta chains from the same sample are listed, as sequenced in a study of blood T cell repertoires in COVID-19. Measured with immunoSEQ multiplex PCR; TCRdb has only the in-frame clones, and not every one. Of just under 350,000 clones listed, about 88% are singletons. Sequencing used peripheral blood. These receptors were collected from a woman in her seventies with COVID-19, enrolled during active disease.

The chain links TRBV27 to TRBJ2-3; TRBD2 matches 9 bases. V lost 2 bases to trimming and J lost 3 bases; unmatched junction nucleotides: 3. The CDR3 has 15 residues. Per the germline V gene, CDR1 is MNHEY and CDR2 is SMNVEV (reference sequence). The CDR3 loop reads CASSLLAGGTDTQYF. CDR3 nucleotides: TGTGCCAGCAGTTTACTGGCGGGGGGGACAGATACGCAGTATTTT.

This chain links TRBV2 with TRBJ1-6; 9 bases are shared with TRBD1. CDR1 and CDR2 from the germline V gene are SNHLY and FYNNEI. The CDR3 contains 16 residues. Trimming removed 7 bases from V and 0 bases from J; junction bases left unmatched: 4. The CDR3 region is CASTLTGGSYNSPLHF. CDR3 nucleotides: TGTGCCAGCACCCTGACAGGGGGCTCCTATAATTCACCCCTCCACTTT.

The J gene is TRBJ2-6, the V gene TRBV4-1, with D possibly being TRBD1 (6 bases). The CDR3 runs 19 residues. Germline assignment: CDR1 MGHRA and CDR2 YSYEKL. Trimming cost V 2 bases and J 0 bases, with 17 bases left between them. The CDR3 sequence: CASSQRQVLPNSGANVLTF. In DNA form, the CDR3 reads TGCGCCAGCAGCCAAAGACAGGTCCTTCCCAACTCTGGGGCCAACGTCCTGACTTTC.

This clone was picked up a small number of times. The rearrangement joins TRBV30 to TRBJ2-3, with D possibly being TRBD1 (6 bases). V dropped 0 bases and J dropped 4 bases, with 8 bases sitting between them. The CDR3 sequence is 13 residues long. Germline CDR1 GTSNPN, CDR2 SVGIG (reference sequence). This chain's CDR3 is CAWSVRGADTQYF. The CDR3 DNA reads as TGTGCCTGGAGTGTCAGGGGTGCAGATACGCAGTATTTT.

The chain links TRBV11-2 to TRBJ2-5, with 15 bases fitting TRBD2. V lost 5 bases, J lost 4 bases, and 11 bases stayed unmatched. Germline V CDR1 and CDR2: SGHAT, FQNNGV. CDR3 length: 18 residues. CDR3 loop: CASSPSGLAGGPSETQYF. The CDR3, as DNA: TGTGCCAGCAGCCCCTCAGGACTAGCGGGGGGGCCTTCAGAGACCCAGTACTTC.

In nucleotides, the CDR3 is TGCGCCAGCAGCTTGGGGGACAGGGGCTTATTGGGTGAAAAACTGTTTTTT. It encodes CASSLGDRGLLGEKLFF. The genes are TRBV5-1 and TRBJ1-4, with TRBD1 matching over 10 bases. With V trimmed by 0 bases and J by 7 bases, 9 bases remained unmatched. Germline V gives CDR1 SGHRS, CDR2 YFSETQ. CDR3 length: 17 amino acids.

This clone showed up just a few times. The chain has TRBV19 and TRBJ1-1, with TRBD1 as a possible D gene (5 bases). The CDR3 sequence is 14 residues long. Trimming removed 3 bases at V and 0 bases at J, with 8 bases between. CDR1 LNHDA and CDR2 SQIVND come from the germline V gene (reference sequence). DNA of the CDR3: TGTGCCAGTAGTATGCAACAGGTGAACACTGAAGCTTTCTTT. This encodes CASSMQQVNTEAFF.

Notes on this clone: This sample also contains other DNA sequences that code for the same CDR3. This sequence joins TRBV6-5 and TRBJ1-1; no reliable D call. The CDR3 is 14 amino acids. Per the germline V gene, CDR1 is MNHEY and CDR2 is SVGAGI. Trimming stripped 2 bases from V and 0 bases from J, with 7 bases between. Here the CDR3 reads CASSYGGLNTEAFF. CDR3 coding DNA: TGTGCCAGCAGTTACGGAGGGTTGAACACTGAAGCTTTCTTT.

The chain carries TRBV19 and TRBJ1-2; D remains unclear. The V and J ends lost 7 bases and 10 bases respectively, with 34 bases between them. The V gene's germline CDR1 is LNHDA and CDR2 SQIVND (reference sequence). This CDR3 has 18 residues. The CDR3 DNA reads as TGTGCCAGTACGTTAGGGCAGTCTAGAACTAGAAGCAAGAAAATCTACACCTTC. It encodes CASTLGQSRTRSKKIYTF.

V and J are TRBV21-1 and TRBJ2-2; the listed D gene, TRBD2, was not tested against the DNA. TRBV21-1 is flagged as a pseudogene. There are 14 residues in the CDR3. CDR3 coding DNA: TGTGCCAGCAGCAAAAGGAGGCCCCCCGGGGAGCTGTTTTTT. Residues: CASSKRRPPGELFF.

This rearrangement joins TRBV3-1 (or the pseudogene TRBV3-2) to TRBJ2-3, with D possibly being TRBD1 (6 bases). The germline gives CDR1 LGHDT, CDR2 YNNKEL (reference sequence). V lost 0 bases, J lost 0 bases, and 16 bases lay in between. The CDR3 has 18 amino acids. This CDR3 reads CASSQEWPIQGSTDTQYF. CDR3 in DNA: TGTGCCAGCAGCCAAGAGTGGCCCATACAGGGAAGCACAGATACGCAGTATTTT.

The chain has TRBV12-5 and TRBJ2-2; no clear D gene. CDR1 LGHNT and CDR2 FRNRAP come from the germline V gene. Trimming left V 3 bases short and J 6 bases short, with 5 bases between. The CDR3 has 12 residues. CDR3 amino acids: CASGFRAGELFF. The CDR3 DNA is TGTGCTAGTGGTTTCCGTGCCGGGGAGCTGTTTTTT. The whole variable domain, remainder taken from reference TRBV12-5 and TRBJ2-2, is DARVTQTPRHKVTEMGQEVTMRCQPILGHNTVFWYRQTMMQGLELLAYFRNRAPLDDSGMPKDRFSAEMPDATLATLKIQPSEPRDSAVYFCASGFRAGELFFGEGSRLTVL.

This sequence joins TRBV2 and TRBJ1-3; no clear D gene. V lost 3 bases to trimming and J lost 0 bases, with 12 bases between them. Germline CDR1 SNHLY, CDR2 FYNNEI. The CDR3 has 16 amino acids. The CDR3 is CASSDEGRSSGNTIYF. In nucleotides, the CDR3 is TGTGCCAGCAGTGACGAGGGCAGGAGCTCTGGAAACACCATATATTTT.

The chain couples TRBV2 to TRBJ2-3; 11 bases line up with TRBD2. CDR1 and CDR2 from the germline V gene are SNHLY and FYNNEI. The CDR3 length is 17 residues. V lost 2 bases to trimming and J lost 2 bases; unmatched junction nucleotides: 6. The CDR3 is CASSEIGLAGFTDTQYF. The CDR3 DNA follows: TGTGCCAGCAGTGAAATAGGACTAGCGGGTTTCACAGATACGCAGTATTTT.

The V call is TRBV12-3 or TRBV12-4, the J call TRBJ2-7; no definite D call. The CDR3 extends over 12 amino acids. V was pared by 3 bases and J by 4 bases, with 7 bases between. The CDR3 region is CASSFQVYEQYF. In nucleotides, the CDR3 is TGTGCCAGCAGTTTCCAGGTTTACGAGCAGTACTTC.

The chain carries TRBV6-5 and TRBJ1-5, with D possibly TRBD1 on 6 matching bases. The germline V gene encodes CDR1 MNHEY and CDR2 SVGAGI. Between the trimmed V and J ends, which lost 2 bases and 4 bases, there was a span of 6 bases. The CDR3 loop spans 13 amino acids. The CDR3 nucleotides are TGTGCCAGCAGTTACACAGGGAATCAGCCCCAGCATTTT. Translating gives CASSYTGNQPQHF.

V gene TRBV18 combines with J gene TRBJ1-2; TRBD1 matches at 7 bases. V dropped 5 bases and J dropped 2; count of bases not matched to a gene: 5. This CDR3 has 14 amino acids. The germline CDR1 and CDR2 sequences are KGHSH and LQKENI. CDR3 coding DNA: TGTGCCAGCTCAACGGACAGGTCAAACTATGGCTACACCTTC. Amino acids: CASSTDRSNYGYTF.

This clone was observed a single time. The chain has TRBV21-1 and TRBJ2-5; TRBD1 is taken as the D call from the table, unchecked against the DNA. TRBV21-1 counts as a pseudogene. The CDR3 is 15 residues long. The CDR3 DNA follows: TGTGCCAGCAGCAAAGCCTTGGGGCACGGGGAGACCCAGTACTTC. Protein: CASSKALGHGETQYF.

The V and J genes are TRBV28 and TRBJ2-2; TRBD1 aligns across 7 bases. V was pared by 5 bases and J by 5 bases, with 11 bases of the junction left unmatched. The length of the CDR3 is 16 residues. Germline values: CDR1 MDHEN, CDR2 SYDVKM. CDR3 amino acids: CASSPLGQTETGELFF. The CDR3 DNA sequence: TGTGCCAGCAGTCCTTTGGGACAGACTGAAACCGGGGAGCTGTTTTTT.

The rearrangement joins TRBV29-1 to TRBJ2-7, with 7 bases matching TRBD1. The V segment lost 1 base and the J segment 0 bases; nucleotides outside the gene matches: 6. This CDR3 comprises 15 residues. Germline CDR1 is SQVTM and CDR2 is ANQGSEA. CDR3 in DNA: TGCAGCGTTGAAGGAGTGGGACAGAACTCCTACGAGCAGTACTTC. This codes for CSVEGVGQNSYEQYF.

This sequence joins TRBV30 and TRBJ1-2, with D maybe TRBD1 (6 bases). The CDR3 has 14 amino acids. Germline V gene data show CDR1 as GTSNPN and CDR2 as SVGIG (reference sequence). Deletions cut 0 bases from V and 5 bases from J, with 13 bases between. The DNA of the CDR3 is TGTGCCTGGAGTGTACTTTGGGACAAATATGGCTACACCTTC. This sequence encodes CAWSVLWDKYGYTF.

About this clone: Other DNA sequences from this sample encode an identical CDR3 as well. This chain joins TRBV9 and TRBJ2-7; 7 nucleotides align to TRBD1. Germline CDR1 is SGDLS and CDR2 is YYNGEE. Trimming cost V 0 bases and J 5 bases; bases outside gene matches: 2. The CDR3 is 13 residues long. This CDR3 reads CASSVGGGDEQYF. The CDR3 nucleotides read TGTGCCAGCAGCGTAGGAGGGGGCGACGAGCAGTACTTC.

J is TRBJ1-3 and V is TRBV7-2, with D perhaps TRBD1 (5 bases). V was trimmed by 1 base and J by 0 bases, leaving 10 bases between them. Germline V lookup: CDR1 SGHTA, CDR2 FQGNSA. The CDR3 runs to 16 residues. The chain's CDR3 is CASSLVGGASGNTIYF. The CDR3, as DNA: TGTGCCAGCAGCTTAGTGGGAGGGGCCTCTGGAAACACCATATATTTT.

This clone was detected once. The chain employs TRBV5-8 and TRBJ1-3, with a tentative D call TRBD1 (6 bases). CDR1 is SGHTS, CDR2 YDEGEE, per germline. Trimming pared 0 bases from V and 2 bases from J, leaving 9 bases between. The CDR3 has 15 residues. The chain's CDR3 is CASSLGDIPGNTIYF. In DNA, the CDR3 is TGTGCCAGCAGCTTGGGGGACATACCTGGAAACACCATATATTTT.

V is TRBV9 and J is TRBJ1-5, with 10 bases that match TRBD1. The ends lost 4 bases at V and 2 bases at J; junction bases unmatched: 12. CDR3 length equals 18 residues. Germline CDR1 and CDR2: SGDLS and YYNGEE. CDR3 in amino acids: CASSLRDRGKVCNQPQHF. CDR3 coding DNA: TGTGCCAGCAGCCTCCGGGACAGGGGAAAAGTGTGCAATCAGCCCCAGCATTTT.

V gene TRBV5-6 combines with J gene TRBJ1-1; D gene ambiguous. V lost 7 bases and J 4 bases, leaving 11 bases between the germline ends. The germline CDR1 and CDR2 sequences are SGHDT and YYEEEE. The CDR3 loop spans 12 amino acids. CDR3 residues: CASSSGGTEAFF. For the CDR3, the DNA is TGTGCCAGCTCGTCAGGAGGCACTGAAGCTTTCTTT.

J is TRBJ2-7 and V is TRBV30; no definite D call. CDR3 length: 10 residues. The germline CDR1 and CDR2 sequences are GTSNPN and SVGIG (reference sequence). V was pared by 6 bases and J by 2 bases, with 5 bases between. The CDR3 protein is CACQTYEQYF. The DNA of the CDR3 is TGTGCCTGTCAGACCTACGAGCAGTACTTC.

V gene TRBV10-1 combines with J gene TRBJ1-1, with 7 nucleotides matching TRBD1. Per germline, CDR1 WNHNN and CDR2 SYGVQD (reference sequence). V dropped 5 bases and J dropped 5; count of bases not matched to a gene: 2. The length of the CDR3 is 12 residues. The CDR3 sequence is CASSPGGTEAFF. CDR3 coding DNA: TGCGCCAGCAGTCCAGGGGGAACTGAAGCTTTCTTT.